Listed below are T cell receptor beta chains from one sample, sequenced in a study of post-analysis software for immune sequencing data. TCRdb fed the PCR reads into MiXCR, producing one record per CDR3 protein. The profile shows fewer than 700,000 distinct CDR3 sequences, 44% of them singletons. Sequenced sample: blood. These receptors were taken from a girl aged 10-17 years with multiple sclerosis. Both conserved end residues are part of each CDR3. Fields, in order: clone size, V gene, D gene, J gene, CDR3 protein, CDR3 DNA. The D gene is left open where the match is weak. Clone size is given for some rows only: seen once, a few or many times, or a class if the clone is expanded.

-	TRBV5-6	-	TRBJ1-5	CASSLAGGRDDQPQHF	TGTGCCAGCAGCTTGGCGGGGGGACGGGATGACCAGCCCCAGCATTTT
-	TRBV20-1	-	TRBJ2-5	CSAVRGDWAGGKETQYF	TGCAGTGCTGTTAGAGGGGACTGGGCAGGGGGGAAAGAGACCCAGTACTTC
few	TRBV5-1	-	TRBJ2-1	CASSTDPEPNEQFF	TGCGCCAGCAGCACCGACCCGGAACCTAATGAGCAGTTCTTC
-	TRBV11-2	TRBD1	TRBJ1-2	CASSRPDRGGYTF	TGTGCCAGCAGTCGCCCCGACAGGGGAGGCTACACCTTC
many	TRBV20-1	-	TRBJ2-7	CSARDPNYEQYF	TGCAGTGCTAGAGACCCCAATTACGAGCAGTACTTC
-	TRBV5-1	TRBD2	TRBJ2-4	CASSVPSGSTSIQYF	TGCGCCAGCAGCGTCCCGAGCGGGAGCACTTCCATTCAGTACTTC
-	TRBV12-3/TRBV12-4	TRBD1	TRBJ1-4	CASSSDRAGTEKLFF	TGTGCCAGCAGTTCCGACAGGGCAGGAACTGAAAAACTGTTTTTT
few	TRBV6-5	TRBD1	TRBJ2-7	CASSSPTGTYEQYF	TGTGCCAGCAGTTCCCCGACAGGGACCTACGAGCAGTACTTC
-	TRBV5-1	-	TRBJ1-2	CASSLTKDYGYTF	TGCGCCAGCAGCTTGACAAAGGACTATGGCTACACCTTC
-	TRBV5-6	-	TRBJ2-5	CASSSGMGTQYF	TGTGCCAGCAGCTCGGGTATGGGGACCCAGTACTTC
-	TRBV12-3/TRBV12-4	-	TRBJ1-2	CASSPVELGNGYTF	TGCGCCAGCAGCCCAGTTGAATTAGGGAATGGCTACACCTTC
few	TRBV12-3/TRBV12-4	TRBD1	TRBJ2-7	CASSPRTGRLEQYF	TGTGCCAGCAGTCCCCGGACAGGGAGGCTCGAGCAGTACTTC
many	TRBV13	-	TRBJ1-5	CASGGLSRRAYSNQPQHF	TGTGCCAGCGGGGGCCTGAGTAGACGAGCTTATAGCAATCAGCCCCAGCATTTT
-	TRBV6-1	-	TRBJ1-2	CASSAVGSGGYTF	TGTGCCAGCAGCGCCGTGGGGTCAGGGGGCTACACCTTC
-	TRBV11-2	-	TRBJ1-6	CASSLVGASNSPLHF	TGTGCCAGCAGCTTAGTTGGGGCCTCTAATTCACCCCTCCACTTT
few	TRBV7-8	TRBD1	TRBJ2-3	CASSPRRGPSTDTQYF	TGTGCCAGCAGCCCCCGTAGGGGGCCTAGCACAGATACGCAGTATTTT
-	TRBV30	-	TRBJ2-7	CAWSGAPAGALYEQYF	TGTGCCTGGAGTGGCGCCCCGGCGGGGGCCCTCTACGAGCAGTACTTC
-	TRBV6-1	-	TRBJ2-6	CASSEATKRANVLTF	TGTGCCAGCAGTGAAGCGACGAAGAGGGCCAACGTCCTGACTTTC
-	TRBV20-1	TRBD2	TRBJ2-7	CSARLPGLAGREQYF	TGCAGTGCTAGATTGCCGGGACTAGCGGGACGCGAGCAGTACTTC
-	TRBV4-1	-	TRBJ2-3	CASSQDWGRSADGDTQYF	TGCGCCAGCAGCCAAGATTGGGGACGGTCGGCCGATGGGGATACGCAGTATTTT
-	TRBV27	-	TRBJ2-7	CASSPRTLSYEQYF	TGTGCCAGCAGTCCTAGGACACTCTCCTACGAGCAGTACTTC
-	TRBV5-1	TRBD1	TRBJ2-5	CASDTGGQETQYF	TGCGCCAGCGACACAGGGGGGCAAGAGACCCAGTACTTC
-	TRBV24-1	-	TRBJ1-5	CATSDPRDDSNQPQHF	TGTGCCACCAGTGACCCCCGGGACGATAGCAATCAGCCCCAGCATTTT
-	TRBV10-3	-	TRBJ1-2	CAISEAQANRKGNYGYTF	TGTGCCATCAGTGAGGCGCAGGCGAACCGGAAAGGAAACTATGGCTACACCTTC
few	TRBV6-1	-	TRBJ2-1	CASTTFSEQFF	TGTGCCAGCACCACTTTCTCTGAGCAGTTCTTC
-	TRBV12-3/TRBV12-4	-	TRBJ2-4	CASSLEGIAKNIQYF	TGTGCCAGCAGCTTAGAGGGAATAGCCAAAAACATTCAGTACTTC
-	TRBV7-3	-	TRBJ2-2	CASSLMGSGTGELFF	TGTGCCAGCAGCTTAATGGGCTCCGGCACCGGGGAGCTGTTTTTT
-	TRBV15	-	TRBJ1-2	CATSRDQGRGYGYTF	TGTGCCACCAGCAGAGATCAGGGTAGGGGTTATGGCTACACCTTC
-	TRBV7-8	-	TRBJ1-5	CASSLGRGRDQPQHF	TGTGCCAGCAGCTTAGGACGGGGGCGTGATCAGCCCCAGCATTTT
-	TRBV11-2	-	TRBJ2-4	CASSVRTSVSYGQYF	TGTGCCAGCAGCGTTCGGACCTCGGTATCCTACGGGCAGTACTTC
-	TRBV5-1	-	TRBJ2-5	CASSRPARLETQYF	TGCGCCAGCAGCCGACCCGCCCGGCTCGAGACCCAGTACTTC
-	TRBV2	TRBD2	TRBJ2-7	CASRTSGSKYEQYF	TGTGCCAGTCGAACTAGCGGGAGTAAGTACGAGCAGTACTTC
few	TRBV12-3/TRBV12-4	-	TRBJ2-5	CASSWDRQEQETQYF	TGTGCCAGCAGTTGGGATCGACAGGAACAAGAGACCCAGTACTTC
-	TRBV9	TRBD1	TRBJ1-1	CASSPGQGRGAFF	TGTGCCAGCAGCCCCGGACAGGGCAGGGGAGCTTTCTTT
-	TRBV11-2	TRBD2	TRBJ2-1	CASRARGALAGGRNNEQFF	TGTGCCAGCAGGGCTCGGGGGGCTTTAGCGGGAGGGAGGAACAATGAGCAGTTCTTC
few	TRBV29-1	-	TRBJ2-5	CSVELDTRETQYF	TGCAGCGTTGAGTTGGACACCAGGGAGACCCAGTACTTC
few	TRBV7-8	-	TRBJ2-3	CASSLVGTSTDTQYF	TGTGCCAGCAGCTTAGTTGGGACTAGCACAGATACGCAGTATTTT
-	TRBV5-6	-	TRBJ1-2	CASSFSGGYYGYTF	TGTGCCAGCAGCTTCTCCGGGGGGTACTATGGCTACACCTTC
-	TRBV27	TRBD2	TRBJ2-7	CASSLGGGLHEQYF	TGTGCCAGCAGTTTAGGGGGGGGGTTGCACGAGCAGTACTTC
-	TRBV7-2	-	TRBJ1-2	CASSDSLGPYGYTF	TGTGCCAGCAGCGATTCCCTGGGGCCATATGGCTACACCTTC
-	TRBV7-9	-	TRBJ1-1	CASSRQATEAFF	TGTGCCAGCAGCCGACAGGCCACTGAAGCTTTCTTT
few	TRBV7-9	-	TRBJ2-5	CASSSPRRGETQYF	TGTGCCAGCAGCTCCCCCCGACGCGGAGAGACCCAGTACTTC
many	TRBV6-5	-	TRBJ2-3	CASSYYFMGDTQYF	TGTGCCAGCAGTTACTACTTTATGGGGGATACGCAGTATTTT
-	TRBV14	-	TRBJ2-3	CASSPLQARSKGDTQYF	TGTGCCAGCAGCCCCCTTCAGGCCAGGTCGAAGGGAGATACGCAGTATTTT
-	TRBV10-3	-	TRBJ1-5	CAISEDGTVNQPQHF	TGTGCCATCAGTGAGGACGGGACGGTGAATCAGCCCCAGCATTTT